The rows below give T cell receptor beta chains drawn from one sample of a study of blood T cell repertoires in COVID-19. Here immunoSEQ multiplex PCR was the method, and the copy in TCRdb shows in-frame clones only, minus some. The sample includes about 76,000 clones, 90% of them seen just once. The specimen sequenced was peripheral blood. These receptors were taken from a human donor in a cohort sampled during active COVID-19. Both conserved end residues are part of each CDR3.

V gene	J gene	CDR3 protein
TRBV9	TRBJ2-3	CASNSAEPEDTQYF
TRBV10-3	TRBJ2-1	CAISDLAGKSYNEQFF
TRBV7-2	TRBJ2-1	CASSQAGEWYNEQFF
TRBV7-2	TRBJ2-7	CASSSPGYEQYF
TRBV7-8	TRBJ1-1	CASSYDRGEAFF
TRBV5-4	TRBJ2-5	CASSSPYEGGGQTQYF
TRBV5-1	TRBJ1-1	CASSLGRVGEAFF
TRBV7-2	TRBJ2-1	CASSQPRTSGRSTYNEQFF
TRBV25-1	TRBJ1-1	CASSEYNRGRTEAFF
TRBV7-2	TRBJ2-7	CASSSSGTSGYEQYF
TRBV20-1	TRBJ2-7	CSARYRDEQYF
TRBV5-1	TRBJ2-1	CASSAGQASYNEQFF
TRBV7-9	TRBJ2-3	CASSWWTSGYPDTQYF
TRBV25-1	TRBJ2-2	CASQNTGELFF
TRBV6-2/TRBV6-3	TRBJ2-2	CASSYNPTSGRIRGTGELFF
TRBV6-5	TRBJ1-1	CASSFPGQNTEAFF
TRBV5-6	TRBJ2-1	CACGRGPYNEQFF
TRBV15	TRBJ2-7	CATSSGREGHYEQYF
TRBV28	TRBJ2-1	CASSLWGRLAGAHEQFF
TRBV11-2	TRBJ2-3	CASSHGQGGTDTQYF
TRBV7-8	TRBJ2-7	CASSYRQGLEQYF
TRBV24-1	TRBJ2-7	CATSDSDRGYEQYF
TRBV28	TRBJ2-1	CASSPQGFEQFF
TRBV9	TRBJ2-7	CASSVTTSGRGEQYF
TRBV7-6	TRBJ2-7	CASSLEGARGQYF
TRBV28	TRBJ1-1	CASSSETVNTEAFF
TRBV18	TRBJ2-1	CASSPGLESGEQFF
TRBV6-4	TRBJ2-1	CASSASSGGIEQFF
TRBV2	TRBJ2-7	CASRGSGTVGEQYF
TRBV6-5	TRBJ2-5	CASGTTSGSGTQYF
TRBV5-4	TRBJ2-7	CASSPDRYGEQYF
TRBV10-3	TRBJ1-5	CAISGPFQGGQPQHF
TRBV28	TRBJ1-1	CASSLPGQGRLSEAFF
TRBV19	TRBJ2-1	CASSINALAGGRNEQFF
TRBV5-8	TRBJ2-7	CASGEQGVFDEQYF
TRBV27	TRBJ2-7	CASGLTYEQYF
TRBV13	TRBJ2-1	CASSSPRGRRSSYNEQFF
TRBV4-3	TRBJ2-2	CASSRLLTNTGELFF
TRBV7-3	TRBJ2-3	CASSPGRGTDTQYF
TRBV29-1	TRBJ1-1	CSVEDLGRNFNEAFF